This is a list of T cell receptor beta chains from one sample in a study of neurological immune-mediated disorders. TCRdb reprocessed the 5' RACE reads via MiXCR and lists one record per CDR3 protein. The repertoire holds nearly 60,000 distinct CDR3 sequences, roughly 3.5% seen once, with around 3.1% in the top ten. The sample consisted of PBMCs. All receptors come from a woman in her 30s with multiple sclerosis. Each CDR3 is given with its conserved first and last residue. Each record gives: D gene, J gene, V gene, clone size, CDR3 DNA, CDR3 protein. D genes are given only for firm matches. Expanded clones are given a class, and other clones once, few, many or no size at all.

D gene: TRBD2
J gene: TRBJ2-1
V gene: TRBV7-9
clone size: many
CDR3 DNA: TGTGCCAGCAGCCCACACGCGGCGGGAGGGCCTTTTCGGAATGAGCAGTTCTTC
CDR3 protein: CASSPHAAGGPFRNEQFF

D gene: NA
J gene: TRBJ1-2
V gene: TRBV28
clone size: NA
CDR3 DNA: TGTGCCAGCAAGGAGACGGCCTATGGCTACACCTTC
CDR3 protein: CASKETAYGYTF

D gene: NA
J gene: TRBJ1-3
V gene: TRBV29-1
clone size: many
CDR3 DNA: TGCAGCGCCGCGGACCGGGGTGGTGGAAACACCATATATTTT
CDR3 protein: CSAADRGGGNTIYF

D gene: NA
J gene: TRBJ2-1
V gene: TRBV5-6
clone size: many
CDR3 DNA: TGTGCCAGCAGCTTAGGACTTCCCTCCTACAATGAGCAGTTCTTC
CDR3 protein: CASSLGLPSYNEQFF

D gene: NA
J gene: TRBJ1-5
V gene: TRBV9
clone size: few
CDR3 DNA: TGTGCCAGCAGCGCCGGGACACCTAATCAGCCCCAGAATTTT
CDR3 protein: CASSAGTPNQPQNF

D gene: NA
J gene: TRBJ2-3
V gene: TRBV28
clone size: many
CDR3 DNA: TGTGCCAGCAGTACCCCTACAGATACGCAGTATTTT
CDR3 protein: CASSTPTDTQYF

D gene: NA
J gene: TRBJ1-1
V gene: TRBV4-1
clone size: many
CDR3 DNA: TGCGCCAGCAGCCAAGATAGTGTTCAGGGTTTCGAAGCTTTCTTT
CDR3 protein: CASSQDSVQGFEAFF

D gene: NA
J gene: TRBJ2-5
V gene: TRBV18
clone size: NA
CDR3 DNA: TGTGCCAGCTCACCAGCGGGGAACCTTAGGGAGACCCAGTACTTC
CDR3 protein: CASSPAGNLRETQYF

D gene: TRBD2
J gene: TRBJ2-3
V gene: TRBV29-1
clone size: many
CDR3 DNA: TGCAGCGTTGGGGAGGGAGTGGGATTACGCACAGATACGCAGTATTTT
CDR3 protein: CSVGEGVGLRTDTQYF

D gene: NA
J gene: TRBJ1-2
V gene: TRBV5-1
clone size: many
CDR3 DNA: TGCGCCAGCAGCTTGGAACAGGACTATGGCTACACCTTC
CDR3 protein: CASSLEQDYGYTF

D gene: NA
J gene: TRBJ2-3
V gene: TRBV6-5
clone size: many
CDR3 DNA: TGTGCCAGCAGATCCACAGATACGCAGTATTTT
CDR3 protein: CASRSTDTQYF

D gene: NA
J gene: TRBJ1-2
V gene: TRBV18
clone size: NA
CDR3 DNA: TGTGCCAGCTCCCCGGGAAAGGGTGCTGGCTACACCTTC
CDR3 protein: CASSPGKGAGYTF

D gene: TRBD1
J gene: TRBJ1-5
V gene: TRBV20-1
clone size: many
CDR3 DNA: TGCAGTGCTACGGGACAGGGAGCGTATAGCAATCAGCCCCAGAATTTT
CDR3 protein: CSATGQGAYSNQPQNF

D gene: TRBD2
J gene: TRBJ2-2
V gene: TRBV7-2
clone size: many
CDR3 DNA: TGTGCCAGCAGCTTTACTAGCGGGAGCACCGGGGAGCTGTTTTTT
CDR3 protein: CASSFTSGSTGELFF

D gene: NA
J gene: TRBJ1-5
V gene: TRBV4-3
clone size: many
CDR3 DNA: TGCGCCAGCAGCCAAGTTTGGGGGCCTCAGCCCCAGCATTTT
CDR3 protein: CASSQVWGPQPQHF

D gene: TRBD2
J gene: TRBJ2-1
V gene: TRBV12-3/TRBV12-4
clone size: many
CDR3 DNA: TGTGCCAGCAGTGAACTAGCGTTCGGTGTCTACAATGAGCAGTTCTTC
CDR3 protein: CASSELAFGVYNEQFF

D gene: NA
J gene: TRBJ2-7
V gene: TRBV3-1
clone size: many
CDR3 DNA: TGTGCCAGCAGCCAAGTTTGGGAGCAGTACTTC
CDR3 protein: CASSQVWEQYF

D gene: NA
J gene: TRBJ2-5
V gene: TRBV3-1
clone size: many
CDR3 DNA: TGTGCCAGCAGCCGTGGCGAAGAGACCCAGTACTTC
CDR3 protein: CASSRGEETQYF

D gene: NA
J gene: TRBJ1-3
V gene: TRBV9
clone size: NA
CDR3 DNA: TGTGCCAGCAGCGTAGCTGCCGGGTACTCTGGAAACACCATATATTTT
CDR3 protein: CASSVAAGYSGNTIYF

D gene: TRBD2
J gene: TRBJ2-7
V gene: TRBV4-2
clone size: many
CDR3 DNA: TGTGCCAGTACCCTAGCGGGAGGGCTAGGCGAGCAGTACTTC
CDR3 protein: CASTLAGGLGEQYF

D gene: TRBD1
J gene: TRBJ1-1
V gene: TRBV20-1
clone size: NA
CDR3 DNA: TGCAGTGCCCTCGGCAAGGGACAGGGGTGGGCTTTCTTT
CDR3 protein: CSALGKGQGWAFF

D gene: NA
J gene: TRBJ1-2
V gene: TRBV6-1
clone size: few
CDR3 DNA: TGTGCCAGCAGTGAAGGGACGCGTCAGGCCCTCTATGGCTACACCTTC
CDR3 protein: CASSEGTRQALYGYTF

D gene: NA
J gene: TRBJ1-2
V gene: TRBV4-1
clone size: NA
CDR3 DNA: TGCGCCAGCAGCCAAGACCCCTACTATGGCTACACCTTC
CDR3 protein: CASSQDPYYGYTF

D gene: NA
J gene: TRBJ2-1
V gene: TRBV12-3/TRBV12-4
clone size: many
CDR3 DNA: TGTGCCAGCAGAGCATCAGGCAGCTCCTACAATGAGCAGTTCTTC
CDR3 protein: CASRASGSSYNEQFF

D gene: NA
J gene: TRBJ2-5
V gene: TRBV7-2
clone size: many
CDR3 DNA: TGTGCCAGCAGCTTAGCAAGGATTGAGACCCAGTACTTC
CDR3 protein: CASSLARIETQYF

D gene: NA
J gene: TRBJ2-1
V gene: TRBV5-1
clone size: many
CDR3 DNA: TGCGCCAGCAGCCTCTCGAGGAGGGAGGAGCAGTTCTTC
CDR3 protein: CASSLSRREEQFF

D gene: NA
J gene: TRBJ2-3
V gene: TRBV21-1
clone size: many
CDR3 DNA: TGTGCCAGCAGCAAAACCCCAGTCCCCCTACTTAGCACAGATACGCAGTATTTT
CDR3 protein: CASSKTPVPLLSTDTQYF

D gene: NA
J gene: TRBJ1-1
V gene: TRBV7-8
clone size: many
CDR3 DNA: TGTGCCAGCAGCTTAAAGGCGAACACTGAAGCTTTCTTT
CDR3 protein: CASSLKANTEAFF

D gene: NA
J gene: TRBJ1-2
V gene: TRBV28
clone size: NA
CDR3 DNA: TGTGCCAGCAAGGTAGGAGGAAACTATGGCTACACCTTC
CDR3 protein: CASKVGGNYGYTF

D gene: NA
J gene: TRBJ1-6
V gene: TRBV6-5
clone size: NA
CDR3 DNA: TGTGCCAGCAGTTACTCGATTTTTGGCTCCTATAATTCACCCCTCAACTTT
CDR3 protein: CASSYSIFGSYNSPLNF

D gene: NA
J gene: TRBJ2-4
V gene: TRBV4-1
clone size: many
CDR3 DNA: TGCGCCAGCAGCCAGGTTATAGAAAACATTCAGTACTTC
CDR3 protein: CASSQVIENIQYF

D gene: TRBD2
J gene: TRBJ2-1
V gene: TRBV11-3
clone size: many
CDR3 DNA: TGTGCCAGCAGCTTATTTACGGGAGGGGGGAATGAGCAGTTCTTC
CDR3 protein: CASSLFTGGGNEQFF

D gene: TRBD2
J gene: TRBJ2-5
V gene: TRBV28
clone size: many
CDR3 DNA: TGTGCCAGCACCCCCTCGGGACTAGCGGAAGAAGAGACCCAGTACTTC
CDR3 protein: CASTPSGLAEEETQYF

D gene: TRBD2
J gene: TRBJ2-5
V gene: TRBV20-1
clone size: many
CDR3 DNA: TGCAGTGCTAGAGATTTGGGGAGGGAGTGGGAAGAGACCCAGTACTTC
CDR3 protein: CSARDLGREWEETQYF

D gene: TRBD1
J gene: TRBJ1-1
V gene: TRBV5-1
clone size: many
CDR3 DNA: TGCGCCAGCAGCTTGGTTGACAGGGACCACGTAGCTTTCTTT
CDR3 protein: CASSLVDRDHVAFF

D gene: NA
J gene: TRBJ2-6
V gene: TRBV11-2
clone size: many
CDR3 DNA: TGTGCCAGCAGCTTAGGTAGCTCTGGGGCCAACGTCCTGACTTTC
CDR3 protein: CASSLGSSGANVLTF

D gene: NA
J gene: TRBJ2-1
V gene: TRBV5-1
clone size: many
CDR3 DNA: TGCGCCAGCAGCTTGACAGGAACTTCCTCCTACAATGAGCAGTTCTTC
CDR3 protein: CASSLTGTSSYNEQFF

D gene: TRBD1
J gene: TRBJ1-5
V gene: TRBV2
clone size: NA
CDR3 DNA: TGTGCCAGCAGCCAAGACAGGGGTGGGCAGCCCCAGCATTTT
CDR3 protein: CASSQDRGGQPQHF

D gene: NA
J gene: TRBJ2-7
V gene: TRBV5-1
clone size: few
CDR3 DNA: TGCGCCAGCAGCCGCGGGGTAGGGACCTACGAGCAGTACTTC
CDR3 protein: CASSRGVGTYEQYF